The 8 T cell receptor beta chains reported below all come from one sample, sequenced in a study of blood T cells in healthy people across ages. For the second PCR, which ran for roughly 6 to 12 cycles, a sample-barcoded 5' primer and a J-beta primer mix were used. TCRdb recomputed calls from the 5' RACE reads with MiXCR, one row per CDR3 protein. The table has 850,000 to 950,000 distinct CDR3 sequences, more than 25% seen once. The sequencing sample was made of blood. These receptors were collected from a woman of 80 years or more in good health.

The chain's CDR3 is CASSSLLGAGDTEAFF. CDR3 DNA sequence: TGTGCCAGCAGTTCCCTCCTCGGGGCGGGTGACACTGAAGCTTTCTTT. The chain combines TRBV6-2 or TRBV6-3 with TRBJ1-1; D is perhaps TRBD1 (5 bases). V lost 4 bases to trimming and J lost 3 bases, with 18 bases between them. CDR1 and CDR2 from the germline V gene are MNHEY and SVGEGT. This CDR3 comprises 16 residues.

This clonotype was seen many times. The rearrangement joins TRBV20-1 to TRBJ1-3, with D perhaps matching TRBD1 (6 bases). Germline V gives CDR1 DFQATT, CDR2 SNEGSKA (reference sequence). Trimming stripped 6 bases from V and 0 bases from J, with 15 bases between. CDR3 length: 15 amino acids. The chain's CDR3 is CSARRGESSGNTIYF. In nucleotides, the CDR3 is TGCAGTGCGCGAAGGGGGGAGAGCTCTGGAAACACCATATATTTT.

Written as DNA, the CDR3 is TGTGCCAGCAGCTTAGCACACAGGGCCCAAGAGACCCAGTACTTC. Protein: CASSLAHRAQETQYF. The rearrangement uses TRBV11-1 and TRBJ2-5; possible D gene TRBD1, 6 bases. The CDR3 has 15 amino acids. Trimming cost V 0 bases and J 1 base, with 9 bases left between them. The germline V gene has CDR1 SGHAT and CDR2 FQDESV (reference sequence).

This clonotype was detected ten times or more. The genes are TRBV25-1 and TRBJ2-5, with 12 nucleotides matching TRBD1. CDR1 is MGHDK, CDR2 SYGVNS, per germline. This CDR3 is built from 17 residues. The J segment lost 5 bases and the V segment lost 1 base, leaving 8 bases of the junction unmatched. The DNA of the CDR3 is TGTGCCAGCAGTGAATCGTGGGGGACAGGGGGCTATGAGACCCAGTACTTC. It specifies CASSESWGTGGYETQYF.

A note on this clonotype: This sequence may be a read error, since a much larger clone differs from it by one base. V usage is TRBV20-1 and J usage is TRBJ1-2; no firm D call. Germline values: CDR1 DFQATT, CDR2 SNEGSKA (reference sequence). This CDR3 spans 14 amino acids. V shed 6 bases and J shed 8 bases, with 22 bases lying between them. The CDR3 region has the DNA TGCAGTGCCCCAGGTAAAGGAATTAAGGGCGGCTACACCTTC. It encodes CSAPGKGIKGGYTF.

As for this clonotype: Being one base from a much bigger clone, this may be a read error. This chain uses TRBV5-1 with TRBJ2-1; D perhaps matches TRBD2 (7 bases). CDR1 is SGHRS, CDR2 YFSETQ, per germline. This CDR3 comprises 16 residues. The DNA of the CDR3 is TGCGACAGCAGCCGAGGGGGGGTCGGCGACTACAATGAGCAGTTCTTC. The encoded protein is CDSSRGGVGDYNEQFF.

This chain connects TRBV6-2 or TRBV6-3 to TRBJ2-2; 14 nucleotides align to TRBD2. The CDR3 has 18 amino acids. Germline loops: CDR1 MNHEY, CDR2 SVGEGT. V shed 0 bases, J shed 6 bases, and the junction held 6 bases outside the gene matches. DNA for the CDR3: TGTGCCAGCAGTTACTCTGGACTAGCGGGGGGACCGTCCGGGGAGCTGTTTTTT. Translated: CASSYSGLAGGPSGELFF.

This chain links TRBV6-4 with TRBJ2-1, with unresolved D. Trimming stripped 2 bases from V and 9 bases from J, with 14 bases between. The CDR3 is 14 amino acids. CDR1 is MRHNA, CDR2 SNTAGT, per germline. CDR3 region: CASSDGTSHSEQFF. As DNA, the CDR3 is TGTGCCAGCAGTGACGGAACTTCCCACAGTGAGCAGTTCTTC.